The entry below gives a single T cell receptor (beta chain) sequence along with its context. The data are from a study of technical replicates of blood from several donors. Assay: immunoSEQ multiplex PCR; the TCRdb copy retains only in-frame clones and omits some. Counted here are 80,000 to 90,000 clones, 90% to 95% occurring once; the ten biggest clones make up 0.25% to 0.3%. The germline gives CDR1 MNHNY, CDR2 SVGAGI (reference sequence). Trimming removed 2 bases from V and 10 bases from J, with 19 bases in between. The CDR3 sequence is 15 residues long. Sequencing was done on a sample of T cells isolated from PBMCs. The chain links TRBV6-6 to TRBJ2-3; D might be TRBD1 (5 bases). The receptor was isolated from a human donor in good health. This CDR3 is CASSYDRLGLTAQYF. The CDR3 DNA follows: TGTGCCAGCAGTTACGACAGACTGGGTCTTACGGCGCAGTATTTT.